A single sample gave rise to the 12 T cell receptor beta chains below, sequenced in a study of OX40 agonist ivuxolimab in advanced cancers. Here immunoSEQ multiplex PCR was the method, and the copy in TCRdb shows in-frame clones only, minus some. The data contain roughly 70,000 clones, 87% of them singletons. Material: CD4+ or CD8+ T cells sorted from blood, obtained in a trial of the OX40 agonist ivuxolimab. These receptor sequences come from an adult with an advanced solid tumor such as melanoma, head and neck, liver or kidney cancer.

The rearrangement uses TRBV10-3 and TRBJ2-3; 7 bases map to TRBD2. The CDR3 is 15 amino acids. V was pared by 7 bases and J by 2 bases, with 9 bases of the junction left unmatched. Looked up from germline, CDR1 is ENHRY and CDR2 is SYGVKD. CDR3 sequence: CAITSSSGPTDTQYF. DNA for the CDR3: TGTGCCATCACTTCCTCTAGCGGACCCACAGATACGCAGTATTTT.

The rearrangement uses TRBV27 and TRBJ2-2; TRBD2 aligns across 14 bases. Per germline, CDR1 MNHEY and CDR2 SMNVEV (reference sequence). V lost 4 bases to trimming and J lost 5 bases; unmatched junction nucleotides: 9. The CDR3 has 18 amino acids. CDR3 residues: CASSSQGTSGSFTGELFF. In DNA, the CDR3 is TGTGCCAGCAGTTCACAGGGGACTAGCGGGAGTTTTACCGGGGAGCTGTTTTTT.

V gene TRBV2 combines with J gene TRBJ2-1, with 7 bases aligning to TRBD1. Germline V gene sequence: CDR1 SNHLY, CDR2 FYNNEI. The CDR3 has 14 residues. Germline trimming cut 3 bases from V and 12 bases from J; bases unmatched to any gene: 11. The CDR3 region has the DNA TGTGCCAGCAGTGATACAAGACAGGGAACAGGGCAGTTCTTC. Its translation: CASSDTRQGTGQFF.

The chain joins TRBV6-5 to TRBJ2-3; D remains ambiguous. Germline V gene sequence: CDR1 MNHEY, CDR2 SVGAGI. V lost 0 bases and J 7 bases, leaving 17 bases between the germline ends. There are 16 residues in the CDR3. The CDR3 DNA is TGTGCCAGCAGTTACTCGAGTGGGTTTGGGTGGAATACGCAGTATTTT. This gives the protein CASSYSSGFGWNTQYF.

The V gene is TRBV18, the J gene TRBJ2-5; D might be TRBD1 (6 bases). Germline lookup yields CDR1 KGHSH and CDR2 LQKENI. This CDR3 region has 14 residues. V was clipped by 3 bases and J by 0 bases, with 8 bases between them. This CDR3 reads CASSPRTDQETQYF. The CDR3 nucleotides are TGTGCCAGCTCACCTCGGACAGACCAAGAGACCCAGTACTTC.

Note on this clone: The germline gene is not matched at one end of the junction; a read error may be the cause. The chain recombines TRBV7-7 with TRBJ2-7; 10 positions agree with TRBD2. The CDR3 is 15 amino acids. CDR1 is SSHAT and CDR2 is FNYEAQ in the germline V gene (reference sequence). This CDR3 reads CASSSQLAGLSEQYF. As DNA, the CDR3 is TGTGCTAGCAGCTCCCAACTAGCGGGATTATCCGAGCAGTACTTC.

This sequence joins TRBV28 and TRBJ2-2, with D unresolved. Germline CDR1 MDHEN, CDR2 SYDVKM. The CDR3 loop spans 14 amino acids. V was shortened by 3 bases and J by 1 base, with 6 bases between the two germline ends. The CDR3, as DNA: TGTGCCAGCAGTTTTCCGCAGAACACCGGGGAGCTGTTTTTT. Translated: CASSFPQNTGELFF.

V gene TRBV18 combines with J gene TRBJ2-5; D gene uncertain. Germline V CDR1 and CDR2: KGHSH, LQKENI. V shed 3 bases and J shed 11 bases, with 16 bases lying between them. The CDR3 runs to 13 residues. For the CDR3, the DNA is TGTGCCAGCTCACCTTCAGACCGGTTTGAGCAGTACTTC. Its protein product is CASSPSDRFEQYF.

This clone was seen just once. V and J are TRBV2 and TRBJ2-1; D unclear. The CDR3 covers 16 residues. Trimming took off 4 bases at V and 10 bases at J, with 23 bases between the two ends. Germline CDR1 reads SNHLY; CDR2 reads FYNNEI. CDR3 protein: CASSVNDITEGSEQFF. The CDR3 bases are TGTGCCAGCAGTGTCAACGATATTACGGAAGGATCCGAGCAGTTCTTC.

V gene TRBV7-3 combines with J gene TRBJ2-1; perhaps D is TRBD1 or TRBD2 (6 bases each). V gave up 5 bases and J gave up 9 bases, with 11 bases separating them. The germline V gene has CDR1 SGHTA and CDR2 FQGTGA. The CDR3 is made up of 12 amino acids. The CDR3 spells CASSPRGLEQFF. The CDR3 nucleotides read TGTGCCAGCAGCCCCAGGGGACTTGAGCAGTTCTTC.

The chain has TRBV4-1 and TRBJ2-7; the match to TRBD2 covers 10 bases. The J segment lost 3 bases and the V segment lost 1 base, leaving 9 bases of the junction unmatched. Germline CDR1 and CDR2: MGHRA and YSYEKL. The CDR3 is made up of 17 amino acids. CDR3 DNA: TGCGCCAGCAGCCAAGGGGGGGGCCGGACTAGCGGCTACGAGCAGTACTTC. Its translation: CASSQGGGRTSGYEQYF.

This clone was seen a single time. The chain links TRBV27 to TRBJ2-7; 9 nucleotides align to TRBD2. The V and J ends lost 8 bases and 2 bases, in that order; junction bases with no gene match: 4. The CDR3 runs to 13 residues. Germline CDR1 and CDR2: MNHEY and SMNVEV (reference sequence). CDR3 sequence: CASSRGGAYEQYF. The DNA for the CDR3 is TGTGCCAGCTCGCGGGGGGGTGCCTACGAGCAGTACTTC.